These T cell receptor beta chains were read from a single sample in a study of cytomegalovirus exposure and HLA in healthy donors. Sequenced by immunoSEQ multiplex PCR; TCRdb stores in-frame clones only, minus some. The sample lists 150,000 to 180,000 clones; 65% to 75% were seen once. The sequencing input was PBMCs. The source is a man younger than 35 in good health and CMV-seronegative. CDR3s include the opening cysteine and the closing phenylalanine or tryptophan. A D gene is named only where the DNA matches it firmly. For some rows the clone size is stated as once, few or many, or as a class when expanded; others skip it.

J gene: TRBJ1-1; V gene: TRBV11-2; D gene: -; clone size: -; CDR3 protein: CASSFSDYTEAFF; CDR3 DNA: TGTGCCAGCAGCTTTTCGGACTACACTGAAGCTTTCTTT
J gene: TRBJ1-4; V gene: TRBV5-1; D gene: TRBD1; clone size: -; CDR3 protein: CASRGQGATNEKLFF; CDR3 DNA: TGCGCCAGCAGAGGACAGGGGGCAACTAATGAAAAACTGTTTTTT
J gene: TRBJ2-1; V gene: TRBV5-1; D gene: TRBD2; clone size: -; CDR3 protein: CASSLGLAGGVSSYNEQFF; CDR3 DNA: TGCGCCAGCAGCTTGGGGCTAGCGGGGGGGGTAAGCTCCTACAATGAGCAGTTCTTC
J gene: TRBJ1-6; V gene: TRBV2; D gene: TRBD1; clone size: -; CDR3 protein: CASSDDRGSSPLHF; CDR3 DNA: TGTGCCAGCAGTGACGACAGGGGGAGTTCACCCCTCCACTTT
J gene: TRBJ2-5; V gene: TRBV19; D gene: TRBD1; clone size: -; CDR3 protein: CASSRDRYYLQETQYF; CDR3 DNA: TGTGCCAGTAGTCGGGACAGATATTACCTCCAAGAGACCCAGTACTTC
J gene: TRBJ2-6; V gene: TRBV15; D gene: -; clone size: -; CDR3 protein: CATSRPTGINVLTF; CDR3 DNA: TGTGCCACCAGCAGACCAACAGGGATCAACGTCCTGACTTTC
J gene: TRBJ1-1; V gene: TRBV30; D gene: -; clone size: -; CDR3 protein: CAWSATTRHTTEAFF; CDR3 DNA: TGTGCCTGGAGCGCCACCACTCGACACACCACTGAAGCTTTCTTT
J gene: TRBJ1-6; V gene: TRBV4-2; D gene: -; clone size: -; CDR3 protein: CASSPQGRGGSYNSPLHF; CDR3 DNA: TGTGCCAGCAGCCCCCAGGGGAGGGGAGGCTCCTATAATTCACCCCTCCACTTT
J gene: TRBJ1-1; V gene: TRBV27; D gene: -; clone size: -; CDR3 protein: CASSFVGSTEAFF; CDR3 DNA: TGTGCCAGCAGTTTCGTGGGGAGCACTGAAGCTTTCTTT
J gene: TRBJ2-3; V gene: TRBV2; D gene: -; clone size: -; CDR3 protein: CASSLSTDTQYF; CDR3 DNA: TGTGCCAGCAGCTTAAGCACAGATACGCAGTATTTT
J gene: TRBJ1-5; V gene: TRBV5-1; D gene: -; clone size: -; CDR3 protein: CASRSQPGNNQPQHF; CDR3 DNA: TGCGCCAGCAGGTCGCAACCAGGGAACAATCAGCCCCAGCATTTT
J gene: TRBJ2-3; V gene: TRBV5-4; D gene: TRBD2; clone size: -; CDR3 protein: CASYRGGISSTDTQYF; CDR3 DNA: TGTGCCAGCTACCGCGGGGGGATTTCTAGCACAGATACGCAGTATTTT
J gene: TRBJ2-3; V gene: TRBV5-4; D gene: TRBD2; clone size: once; CDR3 protein: CASSGRTSGSTDTQYF; CDR3 DNA: TGTGCCAGCAGCGGGAGGACTAGCGGAAGCACAGATACGCAGTATTTT
J gene: TRBJ1-3; V gene: TRBV27; D gene: -; clone size: -; CDR3 protein: CASSWSRGKGNTIYF; CDR3 DNA: TGTGCCAGCAGTTGGAGTCGAGGGAAGGGAAACACCATATATTTT
J gene: TRBJ1-1; V gene: TRBV28; D gene: -; clone size: few; CDR3 protein: CASSLADTEAFF; CDR3 DNA: TGTGCCAGCAGTCTCGCGGACACTGAAGCTTTCTTT
J gene: TRBJ1-5; V gene: TRBV2; D gene: TRBD1; clone size: -; CDR3 protein: CASTGGSQPQHF; CDR3 DNA: TGTGCCAGCACAGGGGGGAGTCAGCCCCAGCATTTT
J gene: TRBJ1-2; V gene: TRBV5-1; D gene: TRBD1; clone size: -; CDR3 protein: CASSASGTGNGYTF; CDR3 DNA: TGCGCCAGCAGCGCCTCGGGGACAGGGAATGGCTACACCTTC
J gene: TRBJ1-1; V gene: TRBV10-3; D gene: -; clone size: -; CDR3 protein: CATGGDGSEAFF; CDR3 DNA: TGTGCCACCGGGGGAGACGGAAGTGAAGCTTTCTTT
J gene: TRBJ1-2; V gene: TRBV10-3; D gene: -; clone size: few; CDR3 protein: CAISDRVGYGYTF; CDR3 DNA: TGTGCCATCAGTGACAGGGTCGGCTATGGCTACACCTTC
J gene: TRBJ2-7; V gene: TRBV6-5; D gene: TRBD1; clone size: -; CDR3 protein: CASSHGDRIYEQYF; CDR3 DNA: TGTGCCAGCAGTCACGGGGACAGGATTTACGAGCAGTACTTC
J gene: TRBJ2-1; V gene: TRBV11-2; D gene: TRBD1; clone size: -; CDR3 protein: CASSLAGQGMFF; CDR3 DNA: TGTGCCAGCAGCTTAGCAGGACAGGGTATGTTCTTC
J gene: TRBJ2-5; V gene: TRBV6-5; D gene: TRBD2; clone size: -; CDR3 protein: CASSHIVAGQETQYF; CDR3 DNA: TGTGCCAGCAGTCACATAGTAGCGGGTCAAGAGACCCAGTACTTC
J gene: TRBJ1-1; V gene: TRBV5-4; D gene: TRBD1; clone size: few; CDR3 protein: CASSLARTGYTEAFF; CDR3 DNA: TGTGCCAGCAGCTTGGCTCGGACAGGGTACACTGAAGCTTTCTTT
J gene: TRBJ2-4; V gene: TRBV5-6; D gene: -; clone size: few; CDR3 protein: CASSRRQVGENIQYF; CDR3 DNA: TGTGCCAGCAGCCGCCGACAGGTTGGAGAAAACATTCAGTACTTC